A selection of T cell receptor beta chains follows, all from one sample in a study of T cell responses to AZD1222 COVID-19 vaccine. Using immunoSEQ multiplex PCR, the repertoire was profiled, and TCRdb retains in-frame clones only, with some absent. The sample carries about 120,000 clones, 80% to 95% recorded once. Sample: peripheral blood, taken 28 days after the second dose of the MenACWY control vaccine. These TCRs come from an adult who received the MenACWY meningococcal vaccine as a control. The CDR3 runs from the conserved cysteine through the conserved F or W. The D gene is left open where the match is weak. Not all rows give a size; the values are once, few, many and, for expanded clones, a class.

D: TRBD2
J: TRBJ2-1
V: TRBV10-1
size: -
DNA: TGCGCCAGCAGTGAGTGCGCGGGAGTTTGCCATGAGCAGTTCTTC
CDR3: CASSECAGVCHEQFF

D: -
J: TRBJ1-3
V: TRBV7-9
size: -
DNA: TGTGCCAGCAGCTCCCCCAACCGGCCCTCTGGAAACACCATATATTTT
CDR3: CASSSPNRPSGNTIYF

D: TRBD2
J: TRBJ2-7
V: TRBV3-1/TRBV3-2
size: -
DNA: TGTGCCAGCAGCCACCGCGGGGTAGCGGGAACCTACGAGCAGTACTTC
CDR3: CASSHRGVAGTYEQYF

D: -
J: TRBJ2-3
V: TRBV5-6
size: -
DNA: TGTGCCAGCAGCTTGTTGGGCTCGGAACTTTACACAGATACGCAGTATTTT
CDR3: CASSLLGSELYTDTQYF

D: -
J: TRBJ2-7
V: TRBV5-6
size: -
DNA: TGTGCCAGCAGCCGCCCGACGCCGGCCTACGAGCAGTACTTC
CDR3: CASSRPTPAYEQYF

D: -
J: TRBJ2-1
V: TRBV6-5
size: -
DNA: TGTGCCAGCAGTTCGGACTCATTTAAGAGGTTCTTC
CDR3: CASSSDSFKRFF

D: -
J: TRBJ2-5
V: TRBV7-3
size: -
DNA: TGTGCCAGCAGCTTATCGGCGGGTTTGGAGACCCAGTACTTC
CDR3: CASSLSAGLETQYF

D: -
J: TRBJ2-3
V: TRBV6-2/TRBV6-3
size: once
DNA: TGTGCCAGCAGTTACCAATGGGACATAGGCACAGATACGCAGTATTTT
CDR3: CASSYQWDIGTDTQYF

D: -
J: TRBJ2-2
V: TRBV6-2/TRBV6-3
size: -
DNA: TGTGCCAGCAGTTTGCCCGACTCCGGGGAGCTGTTTTTT
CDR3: CASSLPDSGELFF

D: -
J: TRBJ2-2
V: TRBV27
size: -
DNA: TGTGCCAGCAGTTTATCCCCGGTAGCCGGGGAGCTGTTTTTT
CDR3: CASSLSPVAGELFF

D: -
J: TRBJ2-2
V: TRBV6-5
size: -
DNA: TGTGCCAGCGGGTCTGGTTTCGGGACCGGGGAGCTGTTTTTT
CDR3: CASGSGFGTGELFF

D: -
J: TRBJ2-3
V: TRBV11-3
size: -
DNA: TGTGCCAGCAGCTTAGGAGGGCACGGCACAGATACGCAGTATTTT
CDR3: CASSLGGHGTDTQYF

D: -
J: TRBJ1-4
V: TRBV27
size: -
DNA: TGTGCCAGCAGTATCCAGACGGGCTATAATGAAAAACTGTTTTTT
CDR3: CASSIQTGYNEKLFF

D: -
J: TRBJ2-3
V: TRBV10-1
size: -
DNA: TGCGCCAGCAGTGAGATTGAGGGGGGCAGCACAGATACGCAGTATTTT
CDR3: CASSEIEGGSTDTQYF

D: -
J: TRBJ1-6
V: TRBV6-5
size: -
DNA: TGTGCCAGCTCTGAATATAATTCACCCCTCCACTTT
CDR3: CASSEYNSPLHF

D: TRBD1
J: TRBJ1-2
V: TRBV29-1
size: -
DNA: TGCAGCGTTGAAGATTATCGGGAGACAGGGGGTAACTATGGCTACACCTTC
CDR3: CSVEDYRETGGNYGYTF

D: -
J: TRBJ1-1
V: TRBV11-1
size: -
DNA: TGTGCCAGCAGCTTCACGACCTTGGAGGAGATCGACGTGGCTTTCTTT
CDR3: CASSFTTLEEIDVAFF

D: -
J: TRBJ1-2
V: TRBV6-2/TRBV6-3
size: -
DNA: TGTGCCAGCAGTTACGGGGCTCATGGCTACACCTTC
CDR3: CASSYGAHGYTF

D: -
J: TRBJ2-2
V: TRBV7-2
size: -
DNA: TGTGCCAGCAGCTTAGGGGGCCCGAACACCGGGGAGCTGTTTTTT
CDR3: CASSLGGPNTGELFF

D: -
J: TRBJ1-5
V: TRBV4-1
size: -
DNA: TGCGCCAGCAGCCAAGAAGCGACAGGAGATCAGCCCCAGCATTTT
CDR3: CASSQEATGDQPQHF

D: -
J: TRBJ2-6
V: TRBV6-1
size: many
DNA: TGTGCCAGCAGTGAGGACAGCTCTGGGGCCAACGTCCTGACTTTC
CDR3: CASSEDSSGANVLTF

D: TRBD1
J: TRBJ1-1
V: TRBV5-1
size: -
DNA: TGCGCCAGCAGCGATAAGGACAGGGGGCGGACTGAAGCTTTCTTT
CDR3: CASSDKDRGRTEAFF

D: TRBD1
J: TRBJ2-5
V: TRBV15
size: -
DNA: TGTGCCACCAGCAGAATAACAGGGGCAGAGACCCAGTACTTC
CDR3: CATSRITGAETQYF

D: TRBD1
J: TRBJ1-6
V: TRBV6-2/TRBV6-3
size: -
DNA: TGTGCCAGCAGTTCGATTACGTTCCGGGACAGGAATTATTCACCCCTCCACTTT
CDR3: CASSSITFRDRNYSPLHF

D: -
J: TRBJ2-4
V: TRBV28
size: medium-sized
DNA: TGTGCCAGCAGTTTTATGCAACTAGCCAAAAACATTCAGTACTTC
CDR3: CASSFMQLAKNIQYF

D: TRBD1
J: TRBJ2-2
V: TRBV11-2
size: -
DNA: TGTGCCAGCAGCTTAGTCCCCACAGGGGTGACCGGGGAGCTGTTTTTT
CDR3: CASSLVPTGVTGELFF

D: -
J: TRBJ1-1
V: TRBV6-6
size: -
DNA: TGTGCCAGCAGTTACTCATCGGACACTGAAGCTTTCTTT
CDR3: CASSYSSDTEAFF

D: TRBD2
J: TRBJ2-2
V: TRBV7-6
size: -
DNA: TGTGCCAGCAGCTTAGATACTAGCGGGAGGGCCTTCAACACCGGGGAGCTGTTTTTT
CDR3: CASSLDTSGRAFNTGELFF

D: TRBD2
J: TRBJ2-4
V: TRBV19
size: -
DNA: TGTGCCAGTAGCACAGGGACTAGCGGGGGGGCGTTAGCCAAAAACATTCAGTACTTC
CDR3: CASSTGTSGGALAKNIQYF

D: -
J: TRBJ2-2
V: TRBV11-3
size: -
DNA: TGTGCCAGCAGCTTACTGACCATTGTCACCGGGGAGCTGTTTTTT
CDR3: CASSLLTIVTGELFF

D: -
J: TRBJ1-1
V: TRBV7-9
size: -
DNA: TGTGCCAGCAGCTTTCGCCAGCTCGACACTGAAGCTTTCTTT
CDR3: CASSFRQLDTEAFF

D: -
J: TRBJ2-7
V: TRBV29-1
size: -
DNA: TGCAGCGTAAGACAGGAACCCTCTGTTTCCGTGCAGTACTTC
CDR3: CSVRQEPSVSVQYF

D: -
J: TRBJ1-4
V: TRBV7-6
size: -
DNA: TGTGCCAGCAGCGTAGGTCGAAAGACTGGAGGCTGGGATAAACTGTTTTTT
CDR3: CASSVGRKTGGWDKLFF

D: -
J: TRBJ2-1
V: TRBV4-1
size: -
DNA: TGCGCCAGCAGCCAAGAATGGCAGGGGGGACGGAATGAGCAGTTCTTC
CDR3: CASSQEWQGGRNEQFF

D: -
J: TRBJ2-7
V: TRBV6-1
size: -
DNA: TGTGCCAGCAGTGAAAGCCTAGGCCCAACCTACGAGCAGTACTTC
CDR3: CASSESLGPTYEQYF

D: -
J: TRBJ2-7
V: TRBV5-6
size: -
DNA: TGTGCCAGCAGCTTGGGTCCAGCGGGTGACTCCTACGAGCAGTACTTC
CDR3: CASSLGPAGDSYEQYF

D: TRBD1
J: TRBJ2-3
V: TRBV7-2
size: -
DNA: TGTGCCAGCAGCTATGGACAGGGGGCCATAGATACGCAGTATTTT
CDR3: CASSYGQGAIDTQYF

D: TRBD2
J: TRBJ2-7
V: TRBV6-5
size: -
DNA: TGTGCCAGCAGGCTAGCGGGACCCCCCTACGAGCAGTACTTC
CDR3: CASRLAGPPYEQYF

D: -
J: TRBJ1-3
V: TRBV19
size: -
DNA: TGTGCCAGTAGTTTGGACAGATACTCTGGAAACACCATATATTTT
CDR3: CASSLDRYSGNTIYF

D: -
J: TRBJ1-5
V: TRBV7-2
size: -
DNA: TGTGCCAGCAGCTTAGGAGGGTTTGTCAATCAGCCCCAGCATTTT
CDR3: CASSLGGFVNQPQHF

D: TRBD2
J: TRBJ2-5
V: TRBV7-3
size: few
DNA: TGTGCCAGCAGCTTAAGCGGGAGGGCCGGGGAGACCCAGTACTTC
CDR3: CASSLSGRAGETQYF

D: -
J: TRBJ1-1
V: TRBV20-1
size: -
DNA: TGCAGTGCTAGGGGTACTGAAGCTTTCTTT
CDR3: CSARGTEAFF

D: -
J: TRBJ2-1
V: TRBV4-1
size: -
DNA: TGCGCCAGCAGCTCTGGTCGGTCGAACAATGAGCAGTTCTTC
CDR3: CASSSGRSNNEQFF

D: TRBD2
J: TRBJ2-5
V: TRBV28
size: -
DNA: TGTGCCAGCAGTTCTATCTGGAGACTAGCGGGAGAAGAGACCCAGTACTTC
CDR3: CASSSIWRLAGEETQYF

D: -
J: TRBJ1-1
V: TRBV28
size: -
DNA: TGTGCCAGCCGGGACGTCATGAACACTGAAGCTTTCTTT
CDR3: CASRDVMNTEAFF